This TCR beta chain came from a study of molecular identifiers for immune sequencing clone quantification. Whole-study results and caveats: Clones that exceeded 20 RNA copies held over 99% of effector molecules, yet under 1% in naive cells.

Preparation of naive CD8 libraries involved about 18,000 to 1,000,000 sorted cells and 10%, 30% or 50% RNA. This clonotype was counted only a few times. Antigen unknown. Generation of bulk TCR libraries relied on previously described methods and listed TCR primers. TCRdb analysed the PCR reads with MiXCR anew, one entry per CDR3 protein. The table records approximately 630,000 distinct CDR3 sequences, 25% of them present only once. The TCR comes from a human donor in good health. Some libraries in this study had Jurkat cell RNA spiked in. Sequenced: naive CD8+ T cells from blood, with Jurkat cell RNA spiked in. Subset denoted: FACS-sorted CD8+CD4-CCR7+CD45RA+ naive T cells.

The CDR3 DNA sequence: TGTGCCAGTAGTGCCATCAATCCCGGGGAGCTGTTTTTT. As protein: CASSAINPGELFF. V and J are TRBV19 and TRBJ2-2; D is unresolved. The CDR3 has 13 amino acids. CDR1 and CDR2 from the germline V gene are LNHDA and SQIVND (reference sequence). V was clipped by 5 bases and J by 6 bases, with 10 bases between them.